This T cell receptor beta chain is from a study of blood T cell repertoires in COVID-19. Sequenced by immunoSEQ multiplex PCR; TCRdb stores in-frame clones only, minus some. The sample contains around 81,000 clones, about four fifths of which appear only once. With 6 bases clipped from V and 4 bases from J, the junction kept 7 bases outside the gene matches. The CDR3 has 15 amino acids. CDR1 is ENHRY, CDR2 SYGVKD, per germline. Sample: peripheral blood. The chain uses TRBV10-3 and TRBJ2-3; 10 positions agree with TRBD1. The TCR comes from a human donor in a cohort sampled during active COVID-19. CDR3 in DNA: TGTGCCATCAGCCGCGACAGGGGGCGGGCAGATACGCAGTATTTT. This encodes CAISRDRGRADTQYF.